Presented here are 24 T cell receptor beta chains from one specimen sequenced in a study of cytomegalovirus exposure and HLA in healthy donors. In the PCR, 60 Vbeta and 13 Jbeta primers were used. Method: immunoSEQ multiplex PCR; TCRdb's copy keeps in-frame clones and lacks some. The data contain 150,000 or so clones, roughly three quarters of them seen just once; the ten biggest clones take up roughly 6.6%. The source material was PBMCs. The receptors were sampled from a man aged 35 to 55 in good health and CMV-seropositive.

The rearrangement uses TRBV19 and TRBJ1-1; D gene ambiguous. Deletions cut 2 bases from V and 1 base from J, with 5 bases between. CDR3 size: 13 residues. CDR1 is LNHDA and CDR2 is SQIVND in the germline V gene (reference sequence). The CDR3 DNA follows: TGTGCCAGTAGTATAACGGGGAACACTGAAGCTTTCTTT. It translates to CASSITGNTEAFF.

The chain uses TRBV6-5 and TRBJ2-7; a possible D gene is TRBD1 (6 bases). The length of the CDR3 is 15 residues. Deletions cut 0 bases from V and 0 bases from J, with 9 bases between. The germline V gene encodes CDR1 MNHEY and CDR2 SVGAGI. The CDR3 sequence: CASSYSRDTSYEQYF. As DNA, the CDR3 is TGTGCCAGCAGTTACTCCCGGGACACCTCCTACGAGCAGTACTTC.

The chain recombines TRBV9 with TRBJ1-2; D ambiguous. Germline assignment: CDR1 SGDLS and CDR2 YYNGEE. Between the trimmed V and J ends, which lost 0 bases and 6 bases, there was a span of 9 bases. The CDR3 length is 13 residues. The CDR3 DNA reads TGTGCCAGCAGCGTAGCTTCCGGAGATGGCTACACCTTC. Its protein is CASSVASGDGYTF. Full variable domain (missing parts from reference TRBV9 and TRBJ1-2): DSGVTQTPKHLITATGQRVTLRCSPRSGDLSVYWYQQSLDQGLQFLIQYYNGEERAKGNILERFSAQQFPDLHSELNLSSLELGDSALYFCASSVASGDGYTFGSGTRLTVV.

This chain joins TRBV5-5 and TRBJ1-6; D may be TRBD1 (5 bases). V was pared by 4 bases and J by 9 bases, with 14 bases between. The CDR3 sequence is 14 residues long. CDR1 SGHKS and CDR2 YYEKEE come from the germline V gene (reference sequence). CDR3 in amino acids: CASSLGHPGSPLHF. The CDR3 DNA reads TGTGCCAGCAGCCTCGGACACCCAGGTTCACCCCTCCACTTT.

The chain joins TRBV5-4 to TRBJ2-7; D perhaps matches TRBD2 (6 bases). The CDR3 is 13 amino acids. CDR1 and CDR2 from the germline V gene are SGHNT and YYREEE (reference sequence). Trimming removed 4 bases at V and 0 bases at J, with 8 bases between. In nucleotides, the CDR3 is TGTGCCAGCAGCCCCGGGGGCTCCTACGAGCAGTACTTC. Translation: CASSPGGSYEQYF.

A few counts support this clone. In nucleotides, the CDR3 is TGCGCCAGCAGTTGGAGGGGATCTGGAAACACCATATATTTT. Translated, it gives CASSWRGSGNTIYF. The V gene is TRBV5-1, the J gene TRBJ1-3; maybe TRBD1 (5 bases). V lost 5 bases and J lost 1, with 10 bases in between. Germline CDR1 reads SGHRS; CDR2 reads YFSETQ. The CDR3 sequence is 14 residues long.

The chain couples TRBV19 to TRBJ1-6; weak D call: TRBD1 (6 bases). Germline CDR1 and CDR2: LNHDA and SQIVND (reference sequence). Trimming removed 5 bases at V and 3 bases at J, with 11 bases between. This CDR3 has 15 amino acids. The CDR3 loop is CASSPDSVYNSPLHF. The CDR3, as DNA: TGTGCCAGTAGTCCGGACAGCGTCTATAATTCACCCCTCCACTTT. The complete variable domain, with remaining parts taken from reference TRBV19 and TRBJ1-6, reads DGGITQSPKYLFRKEGQNVTLSCEQNLNHDAMYWYRQDPGQGLRLIYYSQIVNDFQKGDIAEGYSVSREKKESFPLTVTSAQKNPTAFYLCASSPDSVYNSPLHFGNGTRLTVT.

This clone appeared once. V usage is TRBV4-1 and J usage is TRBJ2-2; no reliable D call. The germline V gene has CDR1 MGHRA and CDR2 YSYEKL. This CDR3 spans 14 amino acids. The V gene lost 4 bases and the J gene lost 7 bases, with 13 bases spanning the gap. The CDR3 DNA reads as TGCGCCAGCAGCCCTCCGATCTCCTACGGGGAGCTGTTTTTT. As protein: CASSPPISYGELFF.

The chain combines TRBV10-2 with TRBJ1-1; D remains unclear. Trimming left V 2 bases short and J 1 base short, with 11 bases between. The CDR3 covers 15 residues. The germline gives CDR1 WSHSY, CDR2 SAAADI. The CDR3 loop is CASSEEALGNTEAFF. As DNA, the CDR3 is TGCGCCAGCAGTGAGGAGGCCTTAGGGAACACTGAAGCTTTCTTT.

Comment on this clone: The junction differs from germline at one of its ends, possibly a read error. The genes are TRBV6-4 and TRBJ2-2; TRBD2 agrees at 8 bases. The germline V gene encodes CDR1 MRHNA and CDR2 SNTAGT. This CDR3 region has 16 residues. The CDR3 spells CASSDHRGGDTGELLF. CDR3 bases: TGTGCCAGCAGTGACCATCGGGGGGGGGACACCGGGGAGCTGCTTTTT.

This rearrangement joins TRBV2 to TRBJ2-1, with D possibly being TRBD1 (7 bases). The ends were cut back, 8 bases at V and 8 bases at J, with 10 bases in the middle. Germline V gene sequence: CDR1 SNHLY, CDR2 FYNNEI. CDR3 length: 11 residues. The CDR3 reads CASSRGDEQFF. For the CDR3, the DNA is TGTGCCAGCTCCAGGGGGGATGAGCAGTTCTTC.

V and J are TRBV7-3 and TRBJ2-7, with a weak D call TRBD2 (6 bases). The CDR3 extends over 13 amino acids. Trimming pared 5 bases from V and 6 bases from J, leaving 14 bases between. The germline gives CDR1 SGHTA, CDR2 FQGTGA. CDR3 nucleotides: TGTGCCAGCAGCGCCCCAGGAGGGGTCGAGCAGTACTTC. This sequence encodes CASSAPGGVEQYF.

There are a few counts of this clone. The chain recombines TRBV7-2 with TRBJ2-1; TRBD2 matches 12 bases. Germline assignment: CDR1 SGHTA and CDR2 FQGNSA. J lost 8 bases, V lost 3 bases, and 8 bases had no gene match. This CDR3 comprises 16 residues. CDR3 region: CASSFSSGGAGDEQFF. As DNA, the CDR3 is TGTGCCAGCAGCTTCTCTAGCGGGGGGGCGGGCGATGAGCAGTTCTTC.

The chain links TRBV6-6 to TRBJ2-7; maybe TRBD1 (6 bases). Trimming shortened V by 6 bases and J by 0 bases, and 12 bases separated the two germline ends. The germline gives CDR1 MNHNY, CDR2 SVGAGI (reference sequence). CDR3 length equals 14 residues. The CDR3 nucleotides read TGTGCCAGCAGGGACAGCCGAAGCTCCTACGAGCAGTACTTC. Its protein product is CASRDSRSSYEQYF.

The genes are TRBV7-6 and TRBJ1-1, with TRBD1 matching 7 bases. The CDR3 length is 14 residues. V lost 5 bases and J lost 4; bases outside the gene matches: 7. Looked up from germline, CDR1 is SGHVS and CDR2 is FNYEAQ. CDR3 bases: TGTGCCAGCAGCCCTAGGCGACAGGGCACTGAAGCTTTCTTT. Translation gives CASSPRRQGTEAFF. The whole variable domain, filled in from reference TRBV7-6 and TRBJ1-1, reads GAGVSQSPRYKVTKRGQDVALRCDPISGHVSLYWYRQALGQGPEFLTYFNYEAQQDKSGLPNDRFSAERPEGSISTLTIQRTEQRDSAMYRCASSPRRQGTEAFFGQGTRLTVV.

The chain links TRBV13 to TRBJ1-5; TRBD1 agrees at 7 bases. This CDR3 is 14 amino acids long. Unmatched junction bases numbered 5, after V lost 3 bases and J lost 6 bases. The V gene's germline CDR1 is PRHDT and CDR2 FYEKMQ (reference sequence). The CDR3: CASSLGRGSQPQHF. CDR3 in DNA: TGTGCCAGCAGCTTGGGCAGGGGGAGTCAGCCCCAGCATTTT.

CDR3 amino acids: CASSRETSGGTGTGELFF. The CDR3 region has the DNA TGTGCCAGCAGTCGCGAGACTAGCGGGGGTACGGGCACCGGGGAGCTGTTTTTT. The V and J genes are TRBV27 and TRBJ2-2; 12 bases map to TRBD2. This CDR3 is built from 18 residues. Trimming removed 5 bases from V and 4 bases from J; junction bases left unmatched: 11. Germline CDR1 MNHEY, CDR2 SMNVEV (reference sequence).

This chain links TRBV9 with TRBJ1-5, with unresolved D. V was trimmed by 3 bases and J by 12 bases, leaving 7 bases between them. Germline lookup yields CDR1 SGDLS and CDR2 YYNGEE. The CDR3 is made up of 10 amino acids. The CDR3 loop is CASSGRDQHF. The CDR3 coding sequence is TGTGCCAGCAGCGGCCGGGACCAGCATTTT.

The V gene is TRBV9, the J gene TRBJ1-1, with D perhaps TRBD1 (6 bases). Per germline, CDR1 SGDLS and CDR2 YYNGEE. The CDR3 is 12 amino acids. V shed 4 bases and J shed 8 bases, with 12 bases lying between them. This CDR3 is CASSSGGSEAFF. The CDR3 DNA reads TGTGCCAGCAGCTCGGGGGGCTCCGAAGCTTTCTTT.

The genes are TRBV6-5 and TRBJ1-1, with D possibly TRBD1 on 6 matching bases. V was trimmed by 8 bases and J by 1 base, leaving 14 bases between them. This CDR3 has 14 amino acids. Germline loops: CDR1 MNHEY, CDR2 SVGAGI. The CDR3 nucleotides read TGTGCCAGCCGGAGGGGGGGGACGAACACTGAAGCTTTCTTT. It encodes CASRRGGTNTEAFF.

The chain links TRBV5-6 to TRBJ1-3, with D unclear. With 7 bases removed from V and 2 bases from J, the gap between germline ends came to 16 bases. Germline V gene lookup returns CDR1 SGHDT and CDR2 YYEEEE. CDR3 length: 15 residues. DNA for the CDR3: TGTGCCAGCGGGCCGGTGGGAGTAGCTGGAAACACCATATATTTT. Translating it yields CASGPVGVAGNTIYF.

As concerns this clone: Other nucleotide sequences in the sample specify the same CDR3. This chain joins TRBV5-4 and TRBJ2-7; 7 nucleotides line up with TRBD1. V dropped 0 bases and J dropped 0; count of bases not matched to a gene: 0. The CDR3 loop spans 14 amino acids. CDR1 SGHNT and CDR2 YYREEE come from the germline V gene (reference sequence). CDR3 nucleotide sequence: TGTGCCAGCAGCTTGGGACAGGGCTCCTACGAGCAGTACTTC. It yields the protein CASSLGQGSYEQYF. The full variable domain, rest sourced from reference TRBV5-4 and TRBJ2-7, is ETGVTQSPTHLIKTRGQQVTLRCSSQSGHNTVSWYQQALGQGPQFIFQYYREEENGRGNFPPRFSGLQFPNYSSELNVNALELDDSALYLCASSLGQGSYEQYFGPGTRLTVT.

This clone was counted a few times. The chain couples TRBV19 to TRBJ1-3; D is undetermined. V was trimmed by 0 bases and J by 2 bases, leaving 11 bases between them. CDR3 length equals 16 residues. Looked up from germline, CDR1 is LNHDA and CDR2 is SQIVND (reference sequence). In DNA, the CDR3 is TGTGCCAGTAGTATAGATGACCCCCGGGCTGGAAACACCATATATTTT. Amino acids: CASSIDDPRAGNTIYF.

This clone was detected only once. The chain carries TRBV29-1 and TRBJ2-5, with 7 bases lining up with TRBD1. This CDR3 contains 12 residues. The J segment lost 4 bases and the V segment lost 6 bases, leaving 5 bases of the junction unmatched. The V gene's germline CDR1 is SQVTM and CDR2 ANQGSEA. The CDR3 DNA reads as TGCAGCGTGCCACAGGGGAGAGAGACCCAGTACTTC. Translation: CSVPQGRETQYF.